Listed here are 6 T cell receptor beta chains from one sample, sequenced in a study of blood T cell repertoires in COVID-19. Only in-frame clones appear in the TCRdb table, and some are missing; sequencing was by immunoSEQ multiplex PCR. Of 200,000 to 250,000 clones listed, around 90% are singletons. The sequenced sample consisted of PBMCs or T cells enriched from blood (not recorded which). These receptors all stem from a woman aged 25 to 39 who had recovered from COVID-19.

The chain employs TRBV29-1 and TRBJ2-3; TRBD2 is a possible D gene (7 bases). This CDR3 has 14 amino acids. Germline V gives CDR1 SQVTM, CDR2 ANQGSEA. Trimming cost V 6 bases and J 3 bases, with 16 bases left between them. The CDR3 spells CSVFGGLGTDTQYF. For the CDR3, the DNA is TGCAGCGTGTTCGGGGGGCTGGGAACAGATACGCAGTATTTT.

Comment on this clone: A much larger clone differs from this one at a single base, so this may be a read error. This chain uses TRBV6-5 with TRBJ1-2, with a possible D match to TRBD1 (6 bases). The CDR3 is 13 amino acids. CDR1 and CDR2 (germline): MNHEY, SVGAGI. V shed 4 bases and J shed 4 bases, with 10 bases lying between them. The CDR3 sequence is CASSSTGIYGYTF. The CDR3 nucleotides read TGTGCCAGCAGTTCCACAGGGATCTATGGCTACACCTTC.

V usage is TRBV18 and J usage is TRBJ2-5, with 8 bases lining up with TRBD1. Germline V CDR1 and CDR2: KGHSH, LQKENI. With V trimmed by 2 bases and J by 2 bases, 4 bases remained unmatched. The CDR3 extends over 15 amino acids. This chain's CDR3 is CASSPFRDRQETQYF. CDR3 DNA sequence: TGTGCCAGCTCACCATTCCGGGACAGGCAAGAGACCCAGTACTTC.

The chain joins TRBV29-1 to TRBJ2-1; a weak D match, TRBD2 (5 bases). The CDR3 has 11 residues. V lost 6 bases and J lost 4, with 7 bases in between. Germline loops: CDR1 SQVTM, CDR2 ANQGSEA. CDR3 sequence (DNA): TGCAGCGTGAGGGTTTACAATGAGCAGTTCTTC. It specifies CSVRVYNEQFF.

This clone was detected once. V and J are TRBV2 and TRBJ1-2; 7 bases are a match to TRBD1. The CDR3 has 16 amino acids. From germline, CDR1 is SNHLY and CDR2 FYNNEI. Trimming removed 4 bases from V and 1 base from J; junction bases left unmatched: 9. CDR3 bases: TGTGCCAGCAGTGGCGACAGGGTGAGAGGTAACTATGGCTACACCTTC. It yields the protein CASSGDRVRGNYGYTF.

The CDR3 bases are TGTGCCAGCAGCTTGTGGCTAGCGGGGGGGATGGGCGAGCAGTACTTC. This codes for CASSLWLAGGMGEQYF. The chain joins TRBV5-4 to TRBJ2-7; TRBD2 agrees at 12 bases. The CDR3 loop spans 16 amino acids. The ends lost 1 base at V and 6 bases at J; junction bases unmatched: 8. Germline lookup yields CDR1 SGHNT and CDR2 YYREEE (reference sequence).